This entry describes one T cell receptor beta chain. Its antigen is not identified. This entry comes from a study of T cell repertoires in cytomegalovirus infection. The study, taken as a whole, reports: Cumulative frequency (of public TCR beta family members) identified carriers of CMV plus the relevant HLA.

TCRdb re-called the reads with MiXCR, one entry per CDR3 protein. The sample includes about 130,000 distinct CDR3 sequences, roughly a quarter of them seen just once. The CDR3 runs to 14 residues. Germline lookup yields CDR1 LGHNT and CDR2 FRNRAP. J lost 1 base, V lost 7 bases, and 3 bases had no gene match. The receptor comes from a human donor in good health (CMV status not recorded). Some clones in this sample may be carry-over from other donors' samples. Sample: PBMCs, sequenced either directly or after in vitro stimulation (not recorded which). The genes are TRBV12-5 and TRBJ2-1, with 8 bases identical to TRBD1. The CDR3 protein is CASAGQGSYNEQFF. The DNA for the CDR3 is TGTGCTAGTGCCGGACAGGGTTCCTACAATGAGCAGTTCTTC.